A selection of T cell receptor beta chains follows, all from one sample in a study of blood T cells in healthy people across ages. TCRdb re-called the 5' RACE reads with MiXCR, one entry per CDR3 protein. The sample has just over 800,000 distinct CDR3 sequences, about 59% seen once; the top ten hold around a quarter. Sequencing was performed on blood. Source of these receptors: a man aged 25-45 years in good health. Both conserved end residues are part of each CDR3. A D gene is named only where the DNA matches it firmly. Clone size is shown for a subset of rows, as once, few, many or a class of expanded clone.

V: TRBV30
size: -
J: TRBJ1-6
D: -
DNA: TGTGCCTGGATGCGACAGGCCCTTCGGGCCCTCCACTTT
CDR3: CAWMRQALRALHF

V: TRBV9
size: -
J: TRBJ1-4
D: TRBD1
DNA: TGTGCCAGCAGCGGACGCGAACAGGGGGCTGATGAAAAACTGTTTTTT
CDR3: CASSGREQGADEKLFF

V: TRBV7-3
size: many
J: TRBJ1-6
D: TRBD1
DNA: TGTGCCAGCAGCACCACAGGGGCGCGTTCACCCCTCCACTTT
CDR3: CASSTTGARSPLHF

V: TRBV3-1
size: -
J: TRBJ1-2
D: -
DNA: TGTGCCAGCAGCCTAATACCACAGGCTAACTATGGCTACACCTTC
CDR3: CASSLIPQANYGYTF

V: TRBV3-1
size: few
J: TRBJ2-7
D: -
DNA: TGTGCCAGCAGCCAAGACGGAGGGCCCAGACTATACGAGCAGTACTTC
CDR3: CASSQDGGPRLYEQYF

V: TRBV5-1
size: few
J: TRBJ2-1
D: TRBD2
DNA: TGCGCCAGCAGCCCCGGACTAGCGGGGGGGCCAACAGAAGGGCAGTTCTTC
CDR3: CASSPGLAGGPTEGQFF

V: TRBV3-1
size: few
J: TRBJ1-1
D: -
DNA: TGTGCCAGCAGTCAAGATCATGCGGGTCCCGACACTGAAGCTTTCTTT
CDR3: CASSQDHAGPDTEAFF

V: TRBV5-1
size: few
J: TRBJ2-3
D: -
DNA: TGCGCCAGCAGCTTGGGCGGGGATGTTTCAGATACGCAGTATTTT
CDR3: CASSLGGDVSDTQYF

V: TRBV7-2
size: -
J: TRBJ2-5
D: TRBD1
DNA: TGTGCCAGCAGCCCCAACAGGGGGCAGGAGACCCAGTACTTC
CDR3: CASSPNRGQETQYF

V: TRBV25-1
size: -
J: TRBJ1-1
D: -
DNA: TGTGCCAGCTGGGAATGGGGGGCTAACCCTTTCTTT
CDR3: CASWEWGANPFF

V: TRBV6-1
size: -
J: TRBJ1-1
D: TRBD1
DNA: TGTGCCAGCAGCAAGGGGACAGGGGGCACTGAAGCTTTCTTT
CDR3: CASSKGTGGTEAFF

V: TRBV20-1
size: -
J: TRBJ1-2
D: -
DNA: TGCAGTGCTGGCAGGGGCATCTATGGCTACACCTTC
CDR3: CSAGRGIYGYTF

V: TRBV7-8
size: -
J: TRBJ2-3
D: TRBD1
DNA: TGTGCCAGCAGCTTAACCCGGGACAGGAGCACAGATACGCAGTATTTT
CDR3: CASSLTRDRSTDTQYF

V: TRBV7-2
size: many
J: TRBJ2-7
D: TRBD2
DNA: TGTGCCAGCAGCCGGACTAGCGGATCCTACGAGCAGTACTTC
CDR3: CASSRTSGSYEQYF

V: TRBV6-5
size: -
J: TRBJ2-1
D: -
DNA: TGTGCCAGCAAGGGGGTGTCCTACAATGAGCAGTTCTTC
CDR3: CASKGVSYNEQFF

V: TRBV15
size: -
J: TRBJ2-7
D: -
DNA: TGTGCCACCAGCAGCGCTACCTACGAGCAGTACTTC
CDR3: CATSSATYEQYF

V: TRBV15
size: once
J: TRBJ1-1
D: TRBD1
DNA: TGTGCCACCAGCACCAGACAGGGGAGGACTGAAGCTTTCTTT
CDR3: CATSTRQGRTEAFF

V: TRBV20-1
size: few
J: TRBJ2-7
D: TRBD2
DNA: TGCAGTGCTAGAGTTAGCGGGTTACTCTACGAGCAGTACTTC
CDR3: CSARVSGLLYEQYF

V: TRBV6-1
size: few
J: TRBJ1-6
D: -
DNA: TGTGCCAGCGGGGGAAAGACAGGTTATAATTCACCCCTCCACTTT
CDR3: CASGGKTGYNSPLHF

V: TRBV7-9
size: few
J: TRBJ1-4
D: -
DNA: TGTGCCAGCAGCGATGGGGCGCGGATCGAAAAACTGTTTTTT
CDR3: CASSDGARIEKLFF

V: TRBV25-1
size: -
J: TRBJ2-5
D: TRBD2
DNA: TGTGCCAGCAGTGACCCCTCTCTAGCGGGGGTCCAAGAGACCCAGTACTTC
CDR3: CASSDPSLAGVQETQYF

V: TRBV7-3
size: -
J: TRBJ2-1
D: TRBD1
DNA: TGTGCCAGCAGCCCATCGGGACAGGAGTACAATGAGCAGTTCTTC
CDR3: CASSPSGQEYNEQFF

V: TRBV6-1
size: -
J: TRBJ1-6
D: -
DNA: TGTGCCAGCAGGATCACCTATAATTCACCCCTCCACTTT
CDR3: CASRITYNSPLHF

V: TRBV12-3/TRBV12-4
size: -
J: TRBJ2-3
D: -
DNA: TGTGCCAGCAGTTTCCCCAAGGGCAGGGGCACAGATACGCAGTATTTT
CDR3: CASSFPKGRGTDTQYF

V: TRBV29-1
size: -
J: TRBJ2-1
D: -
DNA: TGCAGCGTTGGTCCGGGAAGTGAGCAGTTCTTC
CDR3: CSVGPGSEQFF

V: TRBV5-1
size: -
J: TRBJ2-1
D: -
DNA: TGCGCCAGCAGCTTCGAGGGGATGGGGAATGAGCAGTTCTTC
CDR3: CASSFEGMGNEQFF

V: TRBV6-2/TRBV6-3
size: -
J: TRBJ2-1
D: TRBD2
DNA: TGTGCCAGCAGAACTAGCGGCTCCAATGAGCAGTTCTTC
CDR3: CASRTSGSNEQFF

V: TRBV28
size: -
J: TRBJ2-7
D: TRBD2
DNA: TGTGCCAGCAGGTTACCGGGACTAGGGTCCTACGAGCAGTACTTC
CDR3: CASRLPGLGSYEQYF

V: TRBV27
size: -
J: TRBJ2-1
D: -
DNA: TGTGCCAGCAGTTATGGCGGGTTCAATGAGCAGTTCTTC
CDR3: CASSYGGFNEQFF

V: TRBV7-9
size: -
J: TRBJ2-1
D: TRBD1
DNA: TGTGCCAGCAGCTTAGCGGGACAGGGAAGGTACAATGAGCAGTTCTTC
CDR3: CASSLAGQGRYNEQFF

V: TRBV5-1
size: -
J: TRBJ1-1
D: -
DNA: TGCGCCAGCAGCTCGGGGACGGTGACCACTGAAGCTTTCTTT
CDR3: CASSSGTVTTEAFF

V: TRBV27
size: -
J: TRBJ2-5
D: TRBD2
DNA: TGTGCCAGCAGTTTTGGACGGGAGGGGACCCAGTACTTC
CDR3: CASSFGREGTQYF

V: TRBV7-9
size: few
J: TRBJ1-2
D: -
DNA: TGTGCCAGCAGCTTTCGGGACTCCAGTCGGGGCTATGGCTACACCTTC
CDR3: CASSFRDSSRGYGYTF

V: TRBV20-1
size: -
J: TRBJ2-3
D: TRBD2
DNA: TGCAGTGCTAGGAAATTTGGGACTAGCGGGGCCACCTCCACAGATACGCAGTATTTT
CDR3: CSARKFGTSGATSTDTQYF

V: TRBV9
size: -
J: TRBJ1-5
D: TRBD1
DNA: TGTGCCAGCAGCCGGACAGGGGGTAGTCAGCCCCAGCATTTT
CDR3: CASSRTGGSQPQHF

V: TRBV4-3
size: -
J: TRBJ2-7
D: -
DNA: TGCGCCAGCAGCCAGCTAGGGGGCGAGCAGTACTTC
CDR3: CASSQLGGEQYF

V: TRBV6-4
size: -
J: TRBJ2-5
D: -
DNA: TGTGCCAGCAGTGCAGGGGTAGGGGACCAAGAGACCCAGTACTTC
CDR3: CASSAGVGDQETQYF

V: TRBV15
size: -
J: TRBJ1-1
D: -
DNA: TGTGCCACCAGCAGAGGTCAGGGAATAACTGAAGCTTTCTTT
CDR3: CATSRGQGITEAFF

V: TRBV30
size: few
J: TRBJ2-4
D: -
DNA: TGTGCCTGGAGTGTTAGAAGAGAGGGAAACATTCAGTACTTC
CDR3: CAWSVRREGNIQYF

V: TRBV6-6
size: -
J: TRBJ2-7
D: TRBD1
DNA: TGTGCCAGCAGGTCGACCGGGACAGGCTCCTACGAGCAGTACTTC
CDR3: CASRSTGTGSYEQYF